This TCR beta chain was recovered during a study of shared clonotypes between healthy human individuals. The trim removed 3 bases at V and 7 bases at J, leaving 13 bases unmatched. Looked up from germline, CDR1 is MDHEN and CDR2 is SYDVKM. CDR3 size: 17 residues. On this clone: The antigen is undetermined.

Naivety among CD8 cells was defined by CD45RO negativity and positive CCR7 selection, thereby excluding terminally differentiated effector memory CD45RA+ cells. Donors, without exception, were Caucasian adults residing in Nashville, Tennessee. Notes on the study in general: Larger estimated richness was generally recorded for naive subsets relative to memory subsets.

Running of the assay took place at deep level. TCRdb's table, derived via immunoSEQ multiplex PCR, lists solely in-frame clones and lacks some. The sample yields hundreds of thousands of clones, roughly 98% seen once. Sequencing input: naive CD8+ T cells sorted from blood. The chain uses TRBV28 and TRBJ2-1, with 9 bases fitting TRBD2. The source is a man aged 30 to 45 in good health. CDR3 coding DNA: TGTGCCAGCAGTTTTAAATCCGCGGGAGGGCCGGGGAATGAGCAGTTCTTC. This sequence encodes CASSFKSAGGPGNEQFF.